A selection of T cell receptor beta chains follows, all from one sample in a study of blood T cell repertoires in COVID-19. Generated by immunoSEQ multiplex PCR, the TCRdb table keeps only in-frame clones and is missing some. The repertoire has approximately 240,000 clones, 65% to 85% of them found once; the top ten carry about 2.9%. The sample consisted of peripheral blood. These receptors all come from a woman in her 30s who had recovered from COVID-19. Both conserved end residues are part of each CDR3. A D gene is named only where the DNA matches it firmly. A row's size may be missing; if present it is once, few, many or a size class.

v_gene: TRBV9; abundance: -; j_gene: TRBJ2-1; d_gene: TRBD1; CDR3nt: TGTGCCAGCAGCTCTACAGGGGGCTCCTACAATGAGCAGTTCTTC; CDR3aa: CASSSTGGSYNEQFF
v_gene: TRBV4-1; abundance: -; j_gene: TRBJ1-2; d_gene: -; CDR3nt: TGCGCCAGCAGCCAACAGGGATCCCTCTATGGCTACACCTTC; CDR3aa: CASSQQGSLYGYTF
v_gene: TRBV6-2/TRBV6-3; abundance: -; j_gene: TRBJ2-1; d_gene: TRBD2; CDR3nt: TGTGCCAGCAGTCGGACTAGGAGATCTTACAATGAGCAGTTCTTC; CDR3aa: CASSRTRRSYNEQFF
v_gene: TRBV27; abundance: -; j_gene: TRBJ2-5; d_gene: -; CDR3nt: TGTGCCAGCAGTTGGGCAGGGAAAGAGACCCAGTACTTC; CDR3aa: CASSWAGKETQYF
v_gene: TRBV19; abundance: -; j_gene: TRBJ2-7; d_gene: -; CDR3nt: TGTGCCAGTAGTATCGGTCTTAGCTCCTACGAGCAGTACTTC; CDR3aa: CASSIGLSSYEQYF
v_gene: TRBV19; abundance: -; j_gene: TRBJ1-1; d_gene: -; CDR3nt: TGTGCCAGTAGTATCGCGGGGGGGACTGAAGCTTTCTTT; CDR3aa: CASSIAGGTEAFF
v_gene: TRBV12-3/TRBV12-4; abundance: once; j_gene: TRBJ1-1; d_gene: -; CDR3nt: TGTGCCAGCAGTTTAAGGGGGAACACTGAAGCTTTCTTT; CDR3aa: CASSLRGNTEAFF
v_gene: TRBV23-1; abundance: -; j_gene: TRBJ2-7; d_gene: -; CDR3nt: TGCGCCAGCAGTCAGCCGAAACGGGTGCCCTACGAGCAGTACTTC; CDR3aa: CASSQPKRVPYEQYF
v_gene: TRBV6-6; abundance: -; j_gene: TRBJ2-3; d_gene: -; CDR3nt: TGTGCCAGCAGTTTGGACACCCATGAGGATACGCAGTATTTT; CDR3aa: CASSLDTHEDTQYF
v_gene: TRBV28; abundance: -; j_gene: TRBJ1-5; d_gene: -; CDR3nt: TGTGCCAGCAGCCACAATCAGCCCCAGCATTTT; CDR3aa: CASSHNQPQHF